This entry lists 18 T cell receptor beta chains sequenced from one sample in a study of vaccination and CD4 T cells after COVID-19. Regarding treatment: roughly 10-day PBMC culture with coronavirus spike peptide pools or control peptides (ViraFEST assay). Cultured CD4+ T-cell DNA underwent Oncomine TCR Beta short-read sequencing. MiXCR was run by TCRdb on the PCR reads, yielding one entry per CDR3 protein. The table has tens of thousands of distinct CDR3 sequences, roughly 44% seen once; the top ten hold approximately 19%. These receptors are not linked to any known antigen. The material sequenced was CD4+ T cells from blood, cultured in vitro, taken before SARS-CoV-2 vaccination. The receptors originated from a human donor who received a COVID-19 vaccine.

This chain connects TRBV24-1 to TRBJ2-1, with 12 bases fitting TRBD2. V gave up 2 bases and J gave up 7 bases; unmatched junction bases: 5. The CDR3 is 16 residues long. Germline CDR1 KGHDR, CDR2 SFDVKD. The CDR3 bases are TGTGCCACCAGTGATTCTAGCGGGGGGGCATGGAATGAGCAGTTCTTC. It codes for CATSDSSGGAWNEQFF.

This clonotype was detected only once. At one end the junction does not follow the germline gene, possibly because of a read error. This chain connects TRBV5-1 to TRBJ1-1; 7 positions agree with TRBD1. The CDR3 is 14 amino acids. CDR1 is SGHRS, CDR2 YFSETQ, per germline. CDR3 sequence (DNA): TGCGTCAGCAGCTTGGATGCAGGGGGCACTGAAGCTTTCTTT. Translation gives CVSSLDAGGTEAFF.

This clonotype was counted only a few times. The rearrangement links TRBV7-3 to TRBJ2-3; 7 positions agree with TRBD2. CDR1 is SGHTA and CDR2 is FQGTGA in the germline V gene. J lost 0 bases, V lost 4 bases, and 10 bases had no gene match. CDR3 length equals 17 residues. The DNA for the CDR3 is TGTGCCAGCAGCTCCCCTGAGGCGGGGGAGAGCACAGATACGCAGTATTTT. It encodes CASSSPEAGESTDTQYF.

The table lists this clonotype with a few counts. The V and J genes are TRBV24-1 and TRBJ2-3; a possible D gene is TRBD1 (6 bases). CDR1 is KGHDR and CDR2 is SFDVKD in the germline V gene. This CDR3 region has 15 residues. Trimming cost V 4 bases and J 2 bases, with 12 bases left between them. CDR3 bases: TGTGCCACCAGTGACCGAACAGGGTACACAGATACGCAGTATTTT. It is translated as CATSDRTGYTDTQYF.

V usage is TRBV7-9 and J usage is TRBJ2-5; weak D call: TRBD2 (6 bases). The CDR3 consists of 16 residues. Germline-derived CDR1 and CDR2 are SEHNR and FQNEAQ (reference sequence). Deletions cut 2 bases from V and 3 bases from J, with 16 bases between. The CDR3 spells CASSLQASAHKETQYF. CDR3 bases: TGTGCCAGCAGCTTACAGGCTAGCGCCCATAAAGAGACCCAGTACTTC.

DNA of the CDR3: TGTGCCACCAGTGACAAAGACGGAAGCTCCTACGAGCAGTACTTC. Amino acids: CATSDKDGSSYEQYF. This sequence joins TRBV24-1 and TRBJ2-7, with no clear D. The CDR3 runs 15 residues. V was clipped by 4 bases and J by 0 bases, with 12 bases between them. Looked up from germline, CDR1 is KGHDR and CDR2 is SFDVKD.

J is TRBJ1-2 and V is TRBV19, with 10 bases matching TRBD1. The CDR3 is made up of 16 amino acids. V lost 4 bases and J lost 6; bases outside the gene matches: 11. The V gene's germline CDR1 is LNHDA and CDR2 SQIVND (reference sequence). CDR3 in DNA: TGTGCCAGTAGTAGGCCCTTCGCCGGGACAGGGGATGGCTACACCTTC. Residues: CASSRPFAGTGDGYTF.

This clonotype was detected a few times. V usage is TRBV7-6 and J usage is TRBJ1-2; D is possibly TRBD1 (5 bases). Germline assignment: CDR1 SGHVS and CDR2 FNYEAQ. The CDR3 sequence is 13 residues long. V lost 1 base and J 8 bases, leaving 11 bases between the germline ends. In nucleotides, the CDR3 is TGTGCCAGCAGCTTAGTCAGAGGGGAGGGCTACACCTTC. Translation gives CASSLVRGEGYTF.

This clonotype was recorded a few times. The chain couples TRBV20-1 to TRBJ1-1; D may be TRBD1 (6 bases). The CDR3 is 15 residues long. V was trimmed by 0 bases and J by 1 base, leaving 12 bases between them. Germline CDR1 reads DFQATT; CDR2 reads SNEGSKA (reference sequence). The CDR3 DNA follows: TGCAGTGCTAGAGATAGGCGGACAGAGAACACTGAAGCTTTCTTT. Translation: CSARDRRTENTEAFF.

This clonotype was counted only a few times. The J gene is TRBJ2-7, the V gene TRBV6-5, with a tentative D call TRBD1 (5 bases). The CDR3 extends over 14 amino acids. V was trimmed by 2 bases and J by 2 bases, leaving 10 bases between them. Germline loops: CDR1 MNHEY, CDR2 SVGAGI. CDR3 sequence: CASSYGGRAYEQYF. Here the CDR3 DNA reads TGTGCCAGCAGTTACGGCGGCAGGGCCTACGAGCAGTACTTC.

The chain recombines TRBV12-3 or TRBV12-4 with TRBJ1-1; D remains unclear. The CDR3 sequence is 15 residues long. V was cut by 5 bases and J by 1 base, with 14 bases left in between. In DNA form, the CDR3 reads TGTGCCAGCAGTCGTGTAAGGGTGTCGAACACTGAAGCTTTCTTT. Translated: CASSRVRVSNTEAFF.

The rearrangement uses TRBV5-1 and TRBJ1-5; D may be TRBD1 (6 bases). CDR1 and CDR2 from the germline V gene are SGHRS and YFSETQ. Trimming stripped 4 bases from V and 4 bases from J, with 9 bases between. This CDR3 has 13 residues. The DNA of the CDR3 is TGCGCCAGCAGCCTGACAGGAAATCAGCCCCAGCATTTT. Protein: CASSLTGNQPQHF.

Relative to its sample, this clonotype is medium-sized. This chain joins TRBV7-2 and TRBJ1-2, with D perhaps TRBD1 (5 bases). The CDR3 has 14 amino acids. Per the germline V gene, CDR1 is SGHTA and CDR2 is FQGNSA. The V gene lost 4 bases and the J gene lost 5 bases, with 14 bases spanning the gap. In nucleotides, the CDR3 is TGTGCCAGCAGCTCCCCCCAGGGTCTATATGGCTACACCTTC. This translates into CASSSPQGLYGYTF.

The J gene is TRBJ1-3, the V gene TRBV20-1; the D gene is possibly TRBD1 (6 bases). This CDR3 has 17 residues. Trimming left V 0 bases short and J 3 bases short, with 18 bases between. The germline V gene encodes CDR1 DFQATT and CDR2 SNEGSKA (reference sequence). For the CDR3, the DNA is TGCAGTGCTAGAGATCATGTGGGGGGGCATTTTGGAAACACCATATATTTT. It translates to CSARDHVGGHFGNTIYF.

In its sample, this clonotype was seen a few times. V usage is TRBV20-1 and J usage is TRBJ2-3; TRBD2 is a possible D gene (6 bases). Trimming removed 6 bases at V and 1 base at J, with 17 bases between. This CDR3 has 15 residues. The V gene's germline CDR1 is DFQATT and CDR2 SNEGSKA (reference sequence). CDR3 nucleotide sequence: TGCAGTGCCTTGGTGGGTTGGGGGGGCACAGATACGCAGTATTTT. As protein: CSALVGWGGTDTQYF.

The J gene is TRBJ2-5, the V gene TRBV2; no firm D call. Germline CDR1 is SNHLY and CDR2 is FYNNEI. The CDR3 is 13 residues long. Trimming cost V 0 bases and J 7 bases, with 9 bases left between them. The CDR3 nucleotides are TGTGCCAGCAGTGAAGCGCTTCTGGGGACCCAGTACTTC. This sequence encodes CASSEALLGTQYF. Supplemented by reference TRBV2 and TRBJ2-5, the full variable domain reads EPEVTQTPSHQVTQMGQEVILRCVPISNHLYFYWYRQILGQKVEFLVSFYNNEISEKSEIFDDQFSVERPDGSNFTLKIRSTKLEDSAMYFCASSEALLGTQYFGPGTRLLVL.

The chain uses TRBV12-3 or TRBV12-4 and TRBJ1-1; 7 bases align to TRBD1. CDR3 size: 15 residues. V was pared by 3 bases and J by 1 base, with 5 bases of the junction left unmatched. The CDR3 coding sequence is TGTGCCAGCAGTTTGCGGGCAGGGGGGAACACTGAAGCTTTCTTT. Its translation: CASSLRAGGNTEAFF.

This clonotype is medium-sized in the sample. The chain joins TRBV6-1 to TRBJ2-4, with D maybe TRBD1 (7 bases). The CDR3 covers 14 residues. Germline CDR1 reads MNHNS; CDR2 reads SASEGT. With 6 bases removed from V and 1 base from J, the gap between germline ends came to 10 bases. CDR3 bases: TGTGCCAGCAGACCAGGGGGGGCCAAAAACATTCAGTACTTC. Amino acid sequence: CASRPGGAKNIQYF.